The 9 T cell receptor beta chains given below trace back to one sample, sequenced in a study of T-cell reconstitution after alpha-beta-depleted transplantation in children. The library targeted TCRbeta and was prepared with unique molecular identifiers. TCRdb reprocessed the PCR reads via MiXCR and lists one record per CDR3 protein. The sample contains 200,000 to 250,000 distinct CDR3 sequences, around 8.9% of which appear only once. The input for sequencing was PBMCs from the stem cell graft donor, taken from the stem cell graft. These receptors were taken from a human donor who donated a stem cell graft to a child with SCID.

This clonotype was counted at least ten times. This rearrangement joins TRBV6-5 to TRBJ2-7, with D unclear. Germline CDR1 MNHEY, CDR2 SVGAGI. V was shortened by 0 bases and J by 5 bases, with 11 bases between the two germline ends. CDR3 size: 14 residues. The CDR3 region has the DNA TGTGCCAGCAGTTACTCACGGGTCTACCACGAGCAGTACTTC. It yields the protein CASSYSRVYHEQYF.

This clonotype was observed at least ten times. This chain uses TRBV11-2 with TRBJ1-5; D not certain. The V gene's germline CDR1 is SGHAT and CDR2 FQNNGV. CDR3 length equals 15 residues. V was clipped by 5 bases and J by 8 bases, with 19 bases between them. CDR3 region: CASSPTGSPAEPQHF. The CDR3 DNA sequence: TGTGCCAGCAGCCCTACGGGGTCCCCGGCAGAGCCCCAGCATTTT.

This clonotype was seen ten or more times. The chain employs TRBV5-1 and TRBJ1-1; D uncertain. The CDR3 loop spans 14 amino acids. Trimming left V 2 bases short and J 3 bases short, with 11 bases between. The V gene's germline CDR1 is SGHRS and CDR2 YFSETQ. The CDR3 here is CASSLTGIDTEAFF. The CDR3 DNA sequence: TGCGCCAGCAGCTTAACGGGGATTGACACTGAAGCTTTCTTT. Combining the CDR3 with reference TRBV5-1 and TRBJ1-1 gives the whole variable domain KAGVTQTPRYLIKTRGQQVTLSCSPISGHRSVSWYQQTPGQGLQFLFEYFSETQRNKGNFPGRFSGRQFSNSRSEMNVSTLELGDSALYLCASSLTGIDTEAFFGQGTRLTVV.

This clonotype was counted many times. The chain carries TRBV20-1 and TRBJ1-5, with 7 bases matching TRBD1. This CDR3 has 13 amino acids. After removal of 1 base from V and 5 bases from J, the junction contained 2 bases not matched to a gene. Germline CDR1 is DFQATT and CDR2 is SNEGSKA (reference sequence). CDR3: CSARGQGYQPQHF. The CDR3, as DNA: TGCAGTGCTAGAGGACAGGGCTATCAGCCCCAGCATTTT.

This clonotype was observed many times. This chain joins TRBV19 and TRBJ1-5; 8 bases agree with TRBD1. V was pared by 4 bases and J by 5 bases, with 4 bases of the junction left unmatched. The germline V gene has CDR1 LNHDA and CDR2 SQIVND (reference sequence). This CDR3 spans 14 amino acids. The CDR3 nucleotides are TGTGCCAGTAGTAAGACAGGGGTTGATCAGCCCCAGCATTTT. Translation gives CASSKTGVDQPQHF.

This clonotype was found many times. This chain connects TRBV20-1 to TRBJ2-3; perhaps TRBD2 as D (6 bases). With 0 bases removed from V and 2 bases from J, the gap between germline ends came to 12 bases. Germline V gene data show CDR1 as DFQATT and CDR2 as SNEGSKA (reference sequence). This CDR3 is built from 15 residues. CDR3: CSARDLASATDTQYF. The CDR3 nucleotides are TGCAGTGCTAGAGATTTGGCTAGCGCCACAGATACGCAGTATTTT.

Ten or more counts support this clonotype. J is TRBJ1-1 and V is TRBV5-1; D gene uncertain. The length of the CDR3 is 15 residues. Germline V CDR1 and CDR2: SGHRS, YFSETQ. Trimming removed 0 bases from V and 3 bases from J, with 12 bases in between. In DNA form, the CDR3 reads TGCGCCAGCAGCTTGGAGGGCGCACGCTACACTGAAGCTTTCTTT. Translation: CASSLEGARYTEAFF.

This clonotype has at least ten counts. This rearrangement joins TRBV11-2 to TRBJ2-7; 9 nucleotides match TRBD1. Trimming at V came to 6 bases and at J to 0 bases, leaving 6 bases not matched to a gene. From germline, CDR1 is SGHAT and CDR2 FQNNGV. This CDR3 is built from 15 residues. CDR3 protein: CASSTDRGSSYEQYF. CDR3 nucleotide sequence: TGTGCCAGCAGTACCGACAGGGGGTCCTCCTACGAGCAGTACTTC. The complete variable domain, with remaining parts taken from reference TRBV11-2 and TRBJ2-7, reads EAGVAQSPRYKIIEKRQSVAFWCNPISGHATLYWYQQILGQGPKLLIQFQNNGVVDDSQLPKDRFSAERLKGVDSTLKIQPAKLEDSAVYLCASSTDRGSSYEQYFGPGTRLTVT.

This chain uses TRBV20-1 with TRBJ2-1; D perhaps matches TRBD2 (7 bases). Germline CDR1 reads DFQATT; CDR2 reads SNEGSKA (reference sequence). The length of the CDR3 is 18 residues. The V end was cut by 0 bases, the J end by 0 bases, with 18 bases between. The CDR3: CSARDRPSGGGSYNEQFF. Here the CDR3 DNA reads TGCAGTGCTAGAGATCGCCCCTCGGGGGGCGGCTCCTACAATGAGCAGTTCTTC.